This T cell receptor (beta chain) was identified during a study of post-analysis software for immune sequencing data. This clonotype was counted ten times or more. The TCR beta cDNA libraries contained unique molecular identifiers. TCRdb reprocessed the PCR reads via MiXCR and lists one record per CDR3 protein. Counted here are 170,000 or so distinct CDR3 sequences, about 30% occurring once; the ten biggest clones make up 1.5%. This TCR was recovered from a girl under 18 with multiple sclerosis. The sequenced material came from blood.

CDR3 DNA sequence: TGTGCCAGCAGCCAAGATAGCGGAAATACGCAGTATTTT. Translating it yields CASSQDSGNTQYF. This chain uses TRBV3-1 with TRBJ2-3; a possible D gene is TRBD2 (6 bases). Germline V gene data show CDR1 as LGHDT and CDR2 as YNNKEL (reference sequence). The V end lost 0 bases, the J end lost 7 bases, and 8 bases lay between the germline ends. CDR3 length: 13 amino acids.